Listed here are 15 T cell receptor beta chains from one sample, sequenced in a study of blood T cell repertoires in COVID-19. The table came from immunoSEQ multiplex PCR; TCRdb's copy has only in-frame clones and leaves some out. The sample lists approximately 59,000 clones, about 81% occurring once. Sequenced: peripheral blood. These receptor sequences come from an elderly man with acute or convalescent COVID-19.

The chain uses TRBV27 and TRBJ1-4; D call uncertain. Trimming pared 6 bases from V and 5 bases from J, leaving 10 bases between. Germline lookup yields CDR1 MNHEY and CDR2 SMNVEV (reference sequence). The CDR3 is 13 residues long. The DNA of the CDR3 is TGTGCCAGCAGGGGCAGGAGGAATGAAAAACTGTTTTTT. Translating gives CASRGRRNEKLFF.

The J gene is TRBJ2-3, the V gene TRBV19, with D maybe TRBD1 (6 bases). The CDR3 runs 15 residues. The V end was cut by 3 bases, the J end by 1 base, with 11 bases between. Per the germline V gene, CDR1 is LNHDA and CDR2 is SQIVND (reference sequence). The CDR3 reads CASSITGLGTDTQYF. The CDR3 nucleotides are TGTGCCAGTAGTATCACAGGGTTGGGCACAGATACGCAGTATTTT.

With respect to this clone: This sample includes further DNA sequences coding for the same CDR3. The CDR3 DNA follows: TGTGCCAGCAGCTTCCGGACTAGCGGGTACGAGCAGTACTTC. Protein sequence: CASSFRTSGYEQYF. The J gene is TRBJ2-7, the V gene TRBV7-2; TRBD2 aligns across 11 bases. The CDR3 runs to 14 residues. Germline trimming cut 3 bases from V and 4 bases from J; bases unmatched to any gene: 2. Germline V lookup: CDR1 SGHTA, CDR2 FQGNSA. Filled out from reference TRBV7-2 and TRBJ2-7, the complete variable domain reads GAGVSQSPSNKVTEKGKDVELRCDPISGHTALYWYRQSLGQGLEFLIYFQGNSAPDKSGLPSDRFSAERTGGSVSTLTIQRTQQEDSAVYLCASSFRTSGYEQYFGPGTRLTVT.

For the CDR3, the DNA is TGTGCCAGCAGTCCGTTCGCGGAGCAGTACTTC. Translated, it gives CASSPFAEQYF. The rearrangement links TRBV28 to TRBJ2-7, with D unclear. Germline values: CDR1 MDHEN, CDR2 SYDVKM. Trimming stripped 5 bases from V and 7 bases from J, with 9 bases between. The CDR3 loop spans 11 amino acids.

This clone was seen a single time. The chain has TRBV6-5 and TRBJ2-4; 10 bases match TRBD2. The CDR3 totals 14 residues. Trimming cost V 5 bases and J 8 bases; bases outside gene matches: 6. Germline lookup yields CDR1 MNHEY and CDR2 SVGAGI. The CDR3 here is CASSRGLASDIQYF. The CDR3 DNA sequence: TGTGCCAGCAGTCGGGGACTAGCGTCTGACATTCAGTACTTC.

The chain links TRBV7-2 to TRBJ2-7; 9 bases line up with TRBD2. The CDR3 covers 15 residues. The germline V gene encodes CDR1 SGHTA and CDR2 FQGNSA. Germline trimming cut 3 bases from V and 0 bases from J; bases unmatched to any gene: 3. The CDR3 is CASSFSGGVSYEQYF. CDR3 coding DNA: TGTGCCAGCAGCTTTAGCGGGGGAGTCTCCTACGAGCAGTACTTC.

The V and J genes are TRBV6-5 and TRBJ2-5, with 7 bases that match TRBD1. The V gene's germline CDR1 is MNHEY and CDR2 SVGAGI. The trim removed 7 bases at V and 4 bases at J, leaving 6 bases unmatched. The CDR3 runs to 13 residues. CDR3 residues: CASNTRQGETQYF. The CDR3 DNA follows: TGTGCCAGCAATACTCGACAGGGAGAGACCCAGTACTTC.

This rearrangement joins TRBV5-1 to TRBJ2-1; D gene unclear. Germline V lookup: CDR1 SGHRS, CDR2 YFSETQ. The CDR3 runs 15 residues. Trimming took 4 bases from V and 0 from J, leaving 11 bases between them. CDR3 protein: CASSPPRGSYNEQFF. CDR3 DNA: TGCGCCAGCAGCCCCCCCCGCGGCTCCTACAATGAGCAGTTCTTC.

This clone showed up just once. CDR3 loop: CASSSWTGSSYEQYF. CDR3 coding DNA: TGCGCCAGCAGCTCCTGGACAGGGTCCTCCTACGAGCAGTACTTC. The J gene is TRBJ2-7, the V gene TRBV5-1; 8 bases fit TRBD1. Looked up from germline, CDR1 is SGHRS and CDR2 is YFSETQ. The CDR3 consists of 15 residues. The trim removed 3 bases at V and 0 bases at J, leaving 5 bases unmatched.

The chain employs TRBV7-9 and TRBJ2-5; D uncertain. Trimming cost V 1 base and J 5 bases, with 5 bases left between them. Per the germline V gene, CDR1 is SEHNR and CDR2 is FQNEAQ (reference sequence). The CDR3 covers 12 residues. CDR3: CASSLEEETQYF. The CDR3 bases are TGTGCCAGCAGCTTAGAAGAGGAGACCCAGTACTTC.

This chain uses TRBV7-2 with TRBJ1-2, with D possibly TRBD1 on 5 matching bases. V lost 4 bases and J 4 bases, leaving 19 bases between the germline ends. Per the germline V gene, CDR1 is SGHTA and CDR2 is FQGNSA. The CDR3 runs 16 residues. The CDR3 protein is CASSSSSDRLVYGYTF. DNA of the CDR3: TGTGCCAGCAGCTCCTCCTCCGACAGACTCGTCTATGGCTACACCTTC.

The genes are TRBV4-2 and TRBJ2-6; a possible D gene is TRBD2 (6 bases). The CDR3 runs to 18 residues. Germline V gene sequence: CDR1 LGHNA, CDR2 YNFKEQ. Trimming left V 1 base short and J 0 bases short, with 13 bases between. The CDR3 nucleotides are TGTGCCAGCAGCCAAGCGGCGGGAATGGTCTCTGGGGCCAACGTCCTGACTTTC. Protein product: CASSQAAGMVSGANVLTF.

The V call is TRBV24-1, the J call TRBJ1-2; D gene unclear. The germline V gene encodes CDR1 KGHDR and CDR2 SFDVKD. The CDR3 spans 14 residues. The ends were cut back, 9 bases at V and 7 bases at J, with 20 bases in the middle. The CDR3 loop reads CATRPSEGNGGYTF. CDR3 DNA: TGTGCCACCCGCCCCTCTGAGGGCAATGGTGGCTACACCTTC.

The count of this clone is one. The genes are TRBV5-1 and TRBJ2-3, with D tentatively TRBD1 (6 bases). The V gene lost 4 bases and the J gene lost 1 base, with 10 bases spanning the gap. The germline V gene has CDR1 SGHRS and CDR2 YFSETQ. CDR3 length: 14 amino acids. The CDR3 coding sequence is TGCGCCAGCAGCCCCCGACAGGGCACAGATACGCAGTATTTT. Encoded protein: CASSPRQGTDTQYF.

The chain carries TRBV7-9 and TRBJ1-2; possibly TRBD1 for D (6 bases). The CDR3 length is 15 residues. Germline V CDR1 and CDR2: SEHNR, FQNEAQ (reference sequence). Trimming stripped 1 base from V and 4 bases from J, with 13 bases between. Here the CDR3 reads CASSLGGGGSYGYTF. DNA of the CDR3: TGTGCCAGCAGCTTAGGAGGGGGAGGGAGCTATGGCTACACCTTC.